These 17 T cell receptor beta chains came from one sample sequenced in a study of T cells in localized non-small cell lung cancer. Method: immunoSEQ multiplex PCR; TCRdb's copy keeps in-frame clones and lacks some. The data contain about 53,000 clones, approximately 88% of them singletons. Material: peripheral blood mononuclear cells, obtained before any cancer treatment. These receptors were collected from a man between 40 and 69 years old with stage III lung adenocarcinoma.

The CDR3 loop is CASSSGVNEKLFF. DNA for the CDR3: TGTGCCAGCAGTTCAGGGGTGAATGAAAAACTGTTTTTT. The chain recombines TRBV7-2 with TRBJ1-4; TRBD1 is a possible D gene (6 bases). V was shortened by 6 bases and J by 5 bases, with 10 bases between the two germline ends. The CDR3 has 13 amino acids. CDR1 is SGHTA, CDR2 FQGNSA, per germline.

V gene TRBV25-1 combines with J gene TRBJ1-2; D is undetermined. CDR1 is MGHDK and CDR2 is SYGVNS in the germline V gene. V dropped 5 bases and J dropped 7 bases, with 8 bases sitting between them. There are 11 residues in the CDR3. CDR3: CASSRNGGYTF. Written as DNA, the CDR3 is TGTGCCAGCAGTAGAAACGGTGGCTACACCTTC.

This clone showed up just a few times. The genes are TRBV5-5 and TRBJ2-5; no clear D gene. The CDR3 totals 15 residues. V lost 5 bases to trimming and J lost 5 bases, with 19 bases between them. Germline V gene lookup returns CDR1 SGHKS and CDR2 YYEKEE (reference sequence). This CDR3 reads CASSSAARFPETQYF. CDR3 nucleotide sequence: TGTGCCAGCAGTTCGGCAGCCCGATTCCCGGAGACCCAGTACTTC.

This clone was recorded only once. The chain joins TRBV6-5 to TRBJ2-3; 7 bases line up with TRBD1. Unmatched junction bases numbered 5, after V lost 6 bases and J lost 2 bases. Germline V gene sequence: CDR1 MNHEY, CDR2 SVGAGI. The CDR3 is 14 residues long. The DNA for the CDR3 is TGTGCCAGCAGCCAAACAGGGGACACAGATACGCAGTATTTT. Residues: CASSQTGDTDTQYF.

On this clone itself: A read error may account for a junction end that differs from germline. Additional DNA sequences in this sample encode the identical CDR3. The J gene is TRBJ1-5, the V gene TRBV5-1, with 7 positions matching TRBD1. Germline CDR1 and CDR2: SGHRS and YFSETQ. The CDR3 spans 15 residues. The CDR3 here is CASSLEGQSNQPQHF. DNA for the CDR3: TGCGCCAGCAGCTTGGAGGGACAGTCAAATCAGCCCCAGCATTTC.

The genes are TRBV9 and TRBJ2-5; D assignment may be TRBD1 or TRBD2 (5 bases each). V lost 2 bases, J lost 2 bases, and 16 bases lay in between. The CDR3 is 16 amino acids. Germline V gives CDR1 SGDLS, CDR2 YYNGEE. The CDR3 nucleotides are TGTGCCAGCAGCGTTGGGACCTCCACGACGCAAGAGACCCAGTACTTC. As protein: CASSVGTSTTQETQYF.

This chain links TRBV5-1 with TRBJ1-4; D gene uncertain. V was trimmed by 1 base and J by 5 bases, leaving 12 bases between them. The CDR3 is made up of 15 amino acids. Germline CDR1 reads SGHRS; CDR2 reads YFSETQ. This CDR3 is CASSLFATKNEKLFF. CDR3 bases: TGCGCCAGCAGCTTGTTTGCCACTAAAAATGAAAAACTGTTTTTT.

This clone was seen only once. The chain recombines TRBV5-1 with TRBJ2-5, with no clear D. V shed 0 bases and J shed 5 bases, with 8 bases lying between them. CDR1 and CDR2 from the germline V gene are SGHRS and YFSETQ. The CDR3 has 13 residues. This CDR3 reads CASSLEGIETQYF. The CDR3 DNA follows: TGCGCCAGCAGCTTGGAAGGAATTGAGACCCAGTACTTC. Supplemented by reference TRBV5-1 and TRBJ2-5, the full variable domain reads KAGVTQTPRYLIKTRGQQVTLSCSPISGHRSVSWYQQTPGQGLQFLFEYFSETQRNKGNFPGRFSGRQFSNSRSEMNVSTLELGDSALYLCASSLEGIETQYFGPGTRLLVL.

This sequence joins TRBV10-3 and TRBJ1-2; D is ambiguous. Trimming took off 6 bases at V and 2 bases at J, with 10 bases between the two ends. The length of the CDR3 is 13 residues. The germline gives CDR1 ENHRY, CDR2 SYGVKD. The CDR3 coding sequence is TGTGCCATCAGGCGTGACCTCAACTATGGCTACACCTTC. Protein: CAIRRDLNYGYTF.

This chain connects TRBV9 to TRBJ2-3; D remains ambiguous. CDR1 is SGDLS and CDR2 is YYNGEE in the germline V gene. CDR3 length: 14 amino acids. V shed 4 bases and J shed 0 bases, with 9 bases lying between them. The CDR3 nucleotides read TGTGCCAGCAGCATTCAGACTAGCACAGATACGCAGTATTTT. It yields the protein CASSIQTSTDTQYF.

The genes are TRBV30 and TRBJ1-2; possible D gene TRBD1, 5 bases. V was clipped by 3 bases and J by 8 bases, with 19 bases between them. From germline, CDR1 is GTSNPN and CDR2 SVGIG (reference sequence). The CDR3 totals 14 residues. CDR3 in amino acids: CAWSDLGGPKGYTF. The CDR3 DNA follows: TGTGCCTGGAGCGATCTGGGGGGTCCCAAAGGCTACACCTTC. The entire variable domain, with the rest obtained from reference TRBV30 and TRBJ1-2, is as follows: SQTIHQWPATLVQPVGSPLSLECTVEGTSNPNLYWYRQAAGRGLQLLFYSVGIGQISSEVPQNLSASRPQDRQFILSSKKLLLSDSGFYLCAWSDLGGPKGYTFGSGTRLTVV.

Here the CDR3 reads CASSLGAGEGDTQYF. The CDR3 DNA sequence: TGTGCCAGCAGCTTAGGTGCCGGGGAAGGAGATACGCAGTATTTT. This chain connects TRBV7-6 to TRBJ2-3, with D possibly matching TRBD2 (5 bases). V was pared by 1 base and J by 5 bases, with 13 bases between. The CDR3 loop spans 15 amino acids. CDR1 and CDR2 (germline): SGHVS, FNYEAQ.

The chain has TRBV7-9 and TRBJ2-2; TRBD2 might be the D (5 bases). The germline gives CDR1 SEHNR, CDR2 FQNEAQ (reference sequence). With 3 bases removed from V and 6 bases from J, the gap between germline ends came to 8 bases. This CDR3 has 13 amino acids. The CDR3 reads CASSFPEAGELFF. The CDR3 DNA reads TGTGCCAGCAGCTTCCCGGAGGCCGGGGAGCTGTTTTTT.

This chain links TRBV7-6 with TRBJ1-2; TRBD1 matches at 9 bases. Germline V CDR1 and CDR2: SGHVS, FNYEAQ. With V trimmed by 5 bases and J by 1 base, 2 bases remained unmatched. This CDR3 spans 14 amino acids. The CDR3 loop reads CASSPDRGNYGYTF. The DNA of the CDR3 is TGTGCCAGCAGCCCGGACAGGGGTAACTATGGCTACACCTTC.

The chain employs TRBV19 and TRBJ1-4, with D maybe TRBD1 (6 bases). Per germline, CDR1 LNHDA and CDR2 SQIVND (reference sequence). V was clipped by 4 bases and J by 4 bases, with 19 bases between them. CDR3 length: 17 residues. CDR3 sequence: CASSTDRSGQLNEKLFF. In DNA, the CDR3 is TGTGCCAGTAGTACCGACCGTTCTGGACAGCTTAATGAAAAACTGTTTTTT.

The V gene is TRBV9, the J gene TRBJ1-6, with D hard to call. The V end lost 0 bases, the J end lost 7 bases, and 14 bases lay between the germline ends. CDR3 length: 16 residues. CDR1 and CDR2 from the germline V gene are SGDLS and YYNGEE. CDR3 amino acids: CASSVASGRVNSPLHF. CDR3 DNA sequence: TGTGCCAGCAGCGTAGCTTCGGGGAGGGTGAATTCACCCCTCCACTTT.

CDR3 nucleotide sequence: TGTGCCAGCAGGACCGGGACTAGTACCGGGGAGCTGTTTTTT. The encoded protein is CASRTGTSTGELFF. The genes are TRBV6-5 and TRBJ2-2, with TRBD2 matching over 8 bases. Germline assignment: CDR1 MNHEY and CDR2 SVGAGI. CDR3 length: 14 amino acids. The V segment lost 6 bases and the J segment 5 bases; nucleotides outside the gene matches: 5.